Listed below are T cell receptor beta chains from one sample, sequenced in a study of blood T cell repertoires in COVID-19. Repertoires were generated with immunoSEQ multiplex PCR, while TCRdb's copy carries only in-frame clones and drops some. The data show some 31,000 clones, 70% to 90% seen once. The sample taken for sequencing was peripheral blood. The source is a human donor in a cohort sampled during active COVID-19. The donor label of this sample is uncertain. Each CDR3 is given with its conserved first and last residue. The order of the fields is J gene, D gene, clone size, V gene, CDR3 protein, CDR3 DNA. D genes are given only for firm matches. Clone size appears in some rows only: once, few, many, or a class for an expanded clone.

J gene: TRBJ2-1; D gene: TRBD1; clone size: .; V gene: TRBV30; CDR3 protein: CAWRRQGADEQFF; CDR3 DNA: TGTGCCTGGAGACGACAGGGGGCCGATGAGCAGTTCTTC
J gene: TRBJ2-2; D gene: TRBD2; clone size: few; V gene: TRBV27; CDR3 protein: CASSPRTSGRRGGGELFF; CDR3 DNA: TGTGCCAGCAGCCCAAGGACTAGCGGGAGGCGGGGCGGCGGGGAGCTGTTTTTT
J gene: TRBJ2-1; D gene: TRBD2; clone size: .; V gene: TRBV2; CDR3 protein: CASSPESGASYNEQFF; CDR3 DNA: TGTGCCAGCAGTCCAGAAAGCGGGGCCTCCTACAATGAGCAGTTCTTC
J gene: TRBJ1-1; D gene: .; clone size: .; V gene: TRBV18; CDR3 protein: CASSPSNRPNTEAFF; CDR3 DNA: TGTGCCAGCTCACCCTCCAACAGACCGAACACTGAAGCTTTCTTT
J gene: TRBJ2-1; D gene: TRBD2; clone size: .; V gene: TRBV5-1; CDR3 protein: CASSLTLAGNNEQFF; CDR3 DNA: TGCGCCAGCAGCTTGACACTAGCGGGGAACAATGAGCAGTTCTTC
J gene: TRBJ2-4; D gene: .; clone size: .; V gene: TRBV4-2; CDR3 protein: CASSQDDRDRLARGNIQYF; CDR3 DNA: TGTGCCAGCAGCCAAGACGACAGGGACCGGCTAGCGAGGGGGAACATTCAGTACTTC
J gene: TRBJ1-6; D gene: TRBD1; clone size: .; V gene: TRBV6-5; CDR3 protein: CASSRGAYNSPLHF; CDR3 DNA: TGTGCCAGCAGCAGGGGGGCCTATAATTCACCCCTCCACTTT
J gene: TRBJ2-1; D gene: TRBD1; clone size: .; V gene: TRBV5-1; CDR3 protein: CASSLGQANEQFF; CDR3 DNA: TGCGCCAGCAGCCTGGGACAGGCCAATGAGCAGTTCTTC
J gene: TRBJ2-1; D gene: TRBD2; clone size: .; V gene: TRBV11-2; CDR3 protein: CASSSQTGGGGSNEQFF; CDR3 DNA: TGTGCCAGCAGCTCCCAAACGGGCGGGGGAGGTAGCAATGAGCAGTTCTTC
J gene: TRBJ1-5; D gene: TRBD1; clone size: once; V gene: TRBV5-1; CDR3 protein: CASSLQGGNQPQHF; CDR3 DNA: TGCGCCAGCAGCTTACAGGGGGGCAATCAGCCCCAGCATTTT
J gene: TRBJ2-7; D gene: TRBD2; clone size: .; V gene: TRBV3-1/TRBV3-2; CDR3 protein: CASSQDRTGGPENF; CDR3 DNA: TGTGCCAGCAGCCAAGATAGAACGGGAGGGCCGGAGAACTTC
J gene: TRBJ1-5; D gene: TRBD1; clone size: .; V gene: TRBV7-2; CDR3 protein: CASSWDRGPGQPQHF; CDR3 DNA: TGTGCCAGCAGTTGGGACAGGGGGCCTGGTCAGCCCCAGCATTTT
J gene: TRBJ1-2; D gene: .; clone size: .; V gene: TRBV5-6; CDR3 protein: CASSLRGNYGYTF; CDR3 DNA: TGTGCCAGCAGCTTGAGGGGGAACTATGGCTACACCTTC
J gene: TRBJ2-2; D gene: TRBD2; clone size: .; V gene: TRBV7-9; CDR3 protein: CASSPRGLAGGNTGELFF; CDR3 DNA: TGTGCCAGCAGCCCGCGGGGACTAGCGGGAGGAAATACCGGGGAGCTGTTTTTT
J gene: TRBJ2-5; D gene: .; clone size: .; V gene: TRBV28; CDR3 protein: CASSPEAAGETQYF; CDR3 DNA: TGTGCCAGCAGTCCCGAGGCGGCTGGGGAGACCCAGTACTTC
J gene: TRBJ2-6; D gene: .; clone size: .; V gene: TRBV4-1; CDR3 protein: CASSQDFRRTSYNSGANVLTF; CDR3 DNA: TGCGCCAGCAGCCAAGATTTTCGTAGAACTAGCTATAACTCTGGGGCCAACGTCCTGACTTTC
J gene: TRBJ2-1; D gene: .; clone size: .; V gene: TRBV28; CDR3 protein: CASSLSVGSYNEQFF; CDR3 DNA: TGTGCCAGCAGTTTATCCGTCGGTAGCTACAATGAGCAGTTCTTC
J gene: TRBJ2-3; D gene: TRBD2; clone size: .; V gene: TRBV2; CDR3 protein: CASSEWLAGGPDTQYF; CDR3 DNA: TGTGCCAGCAGTGAATGGCTAGCGGGAGGGCCGGATACGCAGTATTTT
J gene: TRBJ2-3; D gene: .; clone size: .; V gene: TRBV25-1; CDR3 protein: CASSEFRGGADTQYF; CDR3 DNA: TGTGCCAGCAGTGAATTTAGGGGGGGAGCAGATACGCAGTATTTT
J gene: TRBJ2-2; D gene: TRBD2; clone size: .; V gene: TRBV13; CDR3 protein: CASSFSGEPTGELFF; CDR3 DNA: TGTGCCAGCAGCTTTAGCGGGGAACCCACCGGGGAGCTGTTTTTT
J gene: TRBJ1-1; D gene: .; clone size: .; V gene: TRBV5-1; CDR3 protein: CASSLGHANTEAFF; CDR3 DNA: TGCGCCAGCAGCTTGGGACACGCGAACACTGAAGCTTTCTTT
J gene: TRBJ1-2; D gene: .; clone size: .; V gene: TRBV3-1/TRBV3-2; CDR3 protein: CASSQGPSSRANYGYTF; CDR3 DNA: TGTGCCAGCAGCCAAGGGCCCTCGAGCCGGGCTAACTATGGCTACACCTTC
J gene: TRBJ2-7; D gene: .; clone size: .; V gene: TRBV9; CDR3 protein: CASSVAGHAYEQYF; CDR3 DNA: TGTGCCAGCAGCGTAGCGGGACACGCGTACGAGCAGTACTTC
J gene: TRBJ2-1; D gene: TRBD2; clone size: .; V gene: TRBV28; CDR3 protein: CASSKHPGTSGTNEQFF; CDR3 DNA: TGTGCCAGCAGTAAACATCCCGGGACTAGCGGGACGAATGAGCAGTTCTTC
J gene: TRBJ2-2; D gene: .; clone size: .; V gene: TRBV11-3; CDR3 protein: CASSYRVAGELFF; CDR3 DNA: TGTGCCAGCAGCTACAGGGTGGCCGGGGAGCTGTTTTTT
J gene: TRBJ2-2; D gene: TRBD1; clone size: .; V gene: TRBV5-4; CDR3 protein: CASSFWTGVNTGELFF; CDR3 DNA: TGTGCCAGCAGCTTCTGGACAGGGGTAAACACCGGGGAGCTGTTTTTT
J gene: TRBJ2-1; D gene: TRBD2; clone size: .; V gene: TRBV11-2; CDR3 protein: CASSLRGKREPRDEQFF; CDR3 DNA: TGTGCCAGCAGCTTAAGGGGGAAGCGGGAGCCAAGGGATGAGCAGTTCTTC
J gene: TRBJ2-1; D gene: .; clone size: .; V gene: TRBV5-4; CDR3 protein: CASSSSGDRYNEQFF; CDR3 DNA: TGTGCCAGCAGCTCTTCGGGAGATCGATACAATGAGCAGTTCTTC
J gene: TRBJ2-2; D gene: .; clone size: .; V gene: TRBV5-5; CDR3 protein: CASSLERVGTGELFF; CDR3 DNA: TGTGCCAGCAGCTTGGAGCGAGTGGGCACCGGGGAGCTGTTTTTT
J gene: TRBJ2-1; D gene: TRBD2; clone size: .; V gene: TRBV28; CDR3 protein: CASSSRGTGGNEQFF; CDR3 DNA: TGTGCCAGCAGTTCCAGAGGGACGGGGGGGAATGAGCAGTTCTTC
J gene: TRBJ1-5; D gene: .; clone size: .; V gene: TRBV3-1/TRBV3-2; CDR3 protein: CASSQLVGQPQHF; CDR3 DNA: TGTGCCAGCAGCCAACTAGTCGGTCAGCCCCAGCATTTT
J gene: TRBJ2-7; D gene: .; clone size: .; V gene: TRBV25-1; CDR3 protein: CASRQESSYEQYF; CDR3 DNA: TGTGCCAGCCGACAGGAGAGCTCCTACGAGCAGTACTTC
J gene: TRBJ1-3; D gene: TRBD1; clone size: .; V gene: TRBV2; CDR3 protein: CASSLTGAGNTIYF; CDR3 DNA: TGTGCCAGCAGTTTAACAGGGGCTGGAAACACCATATATTTT
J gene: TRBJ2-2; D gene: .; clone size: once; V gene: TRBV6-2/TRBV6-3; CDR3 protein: CASSLFGPRANTGELFF; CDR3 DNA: TGTGCCAGCAGCCTGTTTGGGCCGCGGGCCAACACCGGGGAGCTGTTTTTT
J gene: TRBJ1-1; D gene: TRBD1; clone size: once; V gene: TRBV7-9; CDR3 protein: CATTTGGTEAFF; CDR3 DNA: TGTGCCACCACTACAGGGGGGACTGAAGCTTTCTTT
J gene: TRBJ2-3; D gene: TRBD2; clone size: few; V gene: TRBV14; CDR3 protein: CASSQGGSGRSSTQYF; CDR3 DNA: TGTGCCAGCAGCCAAGGGGGTAGCGGGAGGTCATCGACGCAGTATTTT
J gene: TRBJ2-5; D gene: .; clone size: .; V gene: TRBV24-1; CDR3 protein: CATSDKRTPQETQYF; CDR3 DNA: TGTGCCACCAGTGATAAGAGGACACCCCAAGAGACCCAGTACTTC
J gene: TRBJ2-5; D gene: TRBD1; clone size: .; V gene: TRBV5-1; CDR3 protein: CASSSQGGETQYF; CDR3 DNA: TGCGCCAGCAGCTCACAGGGGGGAGAGACCCAGTACTTC
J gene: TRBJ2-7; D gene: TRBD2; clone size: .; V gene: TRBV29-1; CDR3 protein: CSVQTSGDEQYF; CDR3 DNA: TGCAGCGTTCAGACTAGCGGGGACGAGCAGTACTTC
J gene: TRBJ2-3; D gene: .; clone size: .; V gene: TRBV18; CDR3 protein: CASSPPGRVTDTQYF; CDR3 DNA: TGTGCCAGCTCACCACCCGGGAGAGTCACAGATACGCAGTATTTT
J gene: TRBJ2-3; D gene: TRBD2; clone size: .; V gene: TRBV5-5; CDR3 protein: CASSPGLAGSTDTQYF; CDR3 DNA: TGTGCCAGCAGCCCGGGACTAGCGGGATCCACAGATACGCAGTATTTT
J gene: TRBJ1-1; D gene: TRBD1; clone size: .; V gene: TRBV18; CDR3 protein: CASSRTGFITEAFF; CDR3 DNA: TGTGCCAGCTCCCGGACAGGGTTTATCACTGAAGCTTTCTTT
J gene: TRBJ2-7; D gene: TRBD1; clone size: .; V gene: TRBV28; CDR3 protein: CASSSGQGSYEQYF; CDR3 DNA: TGTGCCAGCAGCTCTGGACAGGGCTCCTACGAGCAGTACTTC
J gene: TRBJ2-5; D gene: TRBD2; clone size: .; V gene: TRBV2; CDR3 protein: CASSGGSGETQYF; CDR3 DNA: TGTGCCAGCAGCGGCGGGAGCGGTGAGACCCAGTACTTC
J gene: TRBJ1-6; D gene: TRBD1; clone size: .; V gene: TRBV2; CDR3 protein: CASRDRGGLNSPLHF; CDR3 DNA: TGTGCCAGCAGGGACAGGGGGGGATTAAATTCACCCCTCCACTTT
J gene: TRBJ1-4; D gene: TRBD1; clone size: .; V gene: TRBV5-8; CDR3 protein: CASSLSRQGVTNEKLFF; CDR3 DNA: TGTGCCAGCAGCTTGAGTAGGCAGGGGGTAACTAATGAAAAACTGTTTTTT
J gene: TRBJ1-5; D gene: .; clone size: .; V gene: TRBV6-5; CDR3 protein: CASSLVDNQPQHF; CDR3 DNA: TGTGCCAGCAGTCTCGTAGACAATCAGCCCCAGCATTTT
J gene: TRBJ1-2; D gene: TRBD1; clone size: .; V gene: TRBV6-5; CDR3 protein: CASSRDRECYTF; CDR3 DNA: TGTGCCAGCAGCCGGGACAGGGAGTGCTACACCTTC
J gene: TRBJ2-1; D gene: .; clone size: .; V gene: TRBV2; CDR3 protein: CASSGGKGIAQFF; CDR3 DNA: TGTGCCAGCAGTGGGGGCAAGGGAATAGCGCAGTTCTTC
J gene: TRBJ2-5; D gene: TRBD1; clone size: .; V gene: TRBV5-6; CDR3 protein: CASSLWQGAETQYF; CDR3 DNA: TGTGCCAGCAGCTTGTGGCAGGGGGCAGAGACCCAGTACTTC
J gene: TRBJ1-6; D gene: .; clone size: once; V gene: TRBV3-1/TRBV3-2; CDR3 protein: CASSQDSSPLHF; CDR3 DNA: TGTGCCAGCAGCCAAGATAGTTCACCCCTCCACTTT
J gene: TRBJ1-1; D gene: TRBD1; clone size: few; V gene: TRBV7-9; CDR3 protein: CASSPQGLVTEAFF; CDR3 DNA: TGTGCCAGCAGCCCACAGGGGCTCGTCACTGAAGCTTTCTTT
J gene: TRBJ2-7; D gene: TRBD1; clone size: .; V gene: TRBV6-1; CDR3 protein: CASSEGAGGSYEQYF; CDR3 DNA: TGTGCCAGCAGTGAAGGGGCAGGGGGCTCCTACGAGCAGTACTTC
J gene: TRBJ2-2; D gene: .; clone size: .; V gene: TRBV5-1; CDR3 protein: CASSFDTGELFF; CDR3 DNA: TGCGCCAGCAGCTTCGACACCGGGGAGCTGTTTTTT